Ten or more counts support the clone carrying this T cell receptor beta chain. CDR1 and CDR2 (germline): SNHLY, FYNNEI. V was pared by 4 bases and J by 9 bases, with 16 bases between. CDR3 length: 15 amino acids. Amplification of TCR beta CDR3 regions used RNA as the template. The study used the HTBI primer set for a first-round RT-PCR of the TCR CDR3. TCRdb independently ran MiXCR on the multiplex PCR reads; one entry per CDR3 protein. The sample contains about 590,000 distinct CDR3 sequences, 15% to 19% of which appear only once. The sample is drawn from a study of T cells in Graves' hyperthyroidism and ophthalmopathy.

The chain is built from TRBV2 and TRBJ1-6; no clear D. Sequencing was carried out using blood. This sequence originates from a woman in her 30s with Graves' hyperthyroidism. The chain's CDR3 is CASSVARSIGSPLHF. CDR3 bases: TGTGCCAGCAGTGTTGCCAGGTCTATAGGTTCACCCCTCCACTTT.